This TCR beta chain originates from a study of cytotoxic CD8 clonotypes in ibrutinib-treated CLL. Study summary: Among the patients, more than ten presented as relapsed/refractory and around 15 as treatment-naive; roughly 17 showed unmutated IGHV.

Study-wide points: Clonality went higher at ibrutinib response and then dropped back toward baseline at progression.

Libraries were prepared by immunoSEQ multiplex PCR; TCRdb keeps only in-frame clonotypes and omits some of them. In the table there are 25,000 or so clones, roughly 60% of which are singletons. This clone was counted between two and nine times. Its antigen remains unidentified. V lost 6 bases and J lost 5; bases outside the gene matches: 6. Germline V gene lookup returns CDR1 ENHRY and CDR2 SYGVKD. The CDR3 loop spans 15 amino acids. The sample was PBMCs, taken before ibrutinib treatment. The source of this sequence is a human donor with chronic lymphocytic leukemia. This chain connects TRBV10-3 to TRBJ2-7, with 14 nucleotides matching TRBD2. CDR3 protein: CAIRGTSGRTHEQYF. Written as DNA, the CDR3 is TGTGCCATCAGGGGGACTAGCGGGAGAACCCACGAGCAGTACTTC.